One and the same sample provided the 17 T cell receptor beta chains below, sequenced in a study of low-dose radiotherapy and immunotherapy resistance in tumors. TRAV and TRBV primers primed cDNA for both TCRalpha and TCRbeta. TCR amplification used 15 to 20 PCR cycles, a constant-region primer and a V-primer adapter. TCRdb ran MiXCR on the reads and lists one entry per CDR3 protein. The sample yields around 100,000 distinct CDR3 sequences, 20% seen once. Time point of the sample: after trial treatment. Treatment: LDRT plus nivolumab, ipilimumab, low-dose cyclophosphamide and aspirin (RACIN trial). The starting material was PBMCs, obtained after low-dose radiotherapy plus immunotherapy. These receptors were taken from a male donor with prostate cancer.

This clonotype has more than one count but fewer than ten. J is TRBJ1-5 and V is TRBV19; 8 bases map to TRBD1. The V gene's germline CDR1 is LNHDA and CDR2 SQIVND (reference sequence). With 3 bases clipped from V and 4 bases from J, the junction kept 5 bases outside the gene matches. There are 15 residues in the CDR3. The CDR3 region is CASSIWTGPNQPQHF. The CDR3 DNA sequence: TGTGCCAGTAGTATCTGGACAGGGCCTAATCAGCCCCAGCATTTT. The whole variable domain, filled in from reference TRBV19 and TRBJ1-5, reads DGGITQSPKYLFRKEGQNVTLSCEQNLNHDAMYWYRQDPGQGLRLIYYSQIVNDFQKGDIAEGYSVSREKKESFPLTVTSAQKNPTAFYLCASSIWTGPNQPQHFGDGTRLSIL.

V usage is TRBV27 and J usage is TRBJ1-6; D remains unclear. V gave up 2 bases and J gave up 0 bases, with 8 bases separating them. This CDR3 has 16 residues. The germline gives CDR1 MNHEY, CDR2 SMNVEV (reference sequence). CDR3 coding DNA: TGTGCCAGCAGTTTACGGGATAGCTCCTATAATTCACCCCTCCACTTT. It specifies CASSLRDSSYNSPLHF.

Details on this clonotype: This is likely an artifact of a read error, given a far larger clone one base away. The rearrangement joins TRBV7-2 to TRBJ2-1, with 9 positions matching TRBD1. Germline V gene data show CDR1 as SGHTA and CDR2 as FQGNSA. This CDR3 has 14 residues. V lost 2 bases, J lost 10 bases, and 6 bases stayed unmatched. In DNA, the CDR3 is TGTGCCAGCAGCTTAAGGACAGGGGCCTACGAGCAGTTCTTC. Translated: CASSLRTGAYEQFF.

The sample holds many counts of this clonotype. V is TRBV15 and J is TRBJ1-4, with TRBD1 matching over 7 bases. V lost 0 bases to trimming and J lost 0 bases; unmatched junction nucleotides: 4. Per the germline V gene, CDR1 is LNHNV and CDR2 is YYDKDF (reference sequence). The CDR3 has 17 residues. Here the CDR3 DNA reads TGTGCCACCAGCAGAGATTTGGGGACAGCAACTAATGAAAAACTGTTTTTT. Amino acid sequence: CATSRDLGTATNEKLFF.

This clonotype was seen ten or more times. The V call is TRBV12-3 or TRBV12-4, the J call TRBJ2-4; D is undetermined. The CDR3 is 17 residues long. V lost 5 bases and J lost 0, with 17 bases in between. CDR3 residues: CASSPGSIPVAKNIQYF. In DNA, the CDR3 is TGTGCCAGCAGTCCTGGTTCCATCCCGGTAGCCAAAAACATTCAGTACTTC.

There are many counts of this clonotype. J is TRBJ2-2 and V is TRBV6-8; 9 bases fit TRBD1. Trimming took 5 bases from V and 0 from J; bases not matched to a gene: 1. Germline CDR1 reads MNHGY; CDR2 reads SAAAGT. This CDR3 has 15 residues. The CDR3 here is CASSRTGANTGELFF. The DNA of the CDR3 is TGTGCCAGCAGTCGGACAGGGGCGAACACCGGGGAGCTGTTTTTT.

This clonotype occurred many times. CDR3 sequence (DNA): TGTGCCAGCAGCATCGGGGTCGTACATCAGCCCCAGCATTTT. Translating it yields CASSIGVVHQPQHF. V and J are TRBV5-5 and TRBJ1-5; unclear D gene. Trimming took 4 bases from V and 5 from J, leaving 13 bases between them. CDR3 length equals 14 residues. Per germline, CDR1 SGHKS and CDR2 YYEKEE (reference sequence).

This clonotype appeared many times. This chain joins TRBV12-3 or TRBV12-4 and TRBJ2-7, with TRBD1 matching over 10 bases. The CDR3 runs to 14 residues. The J segment lost 4 bases and the V segment lost 3 bases, leaving 3 bases of the junction unmatched. CDR3 region: CASSFGDRGYEQYF. The CDR3 bases are TGTGCCAGCAGTTTCGGGGACAGGGGTTACGAGCAGTACTTC.

This clonotype was seen ten or more times. This sequence joins TRBV30 and TRBJ2-1; possible D gene TRBD2, 5 bases. Trimming removed 4 bases from V and 4 bases from J, with 11 bases in between. The CDR3 length is 13 residues. Germline-derived CDR1 and CDR2 are GTSNPN and SVGIG (reference sequence). The CDR3 reads CAWNRRRYNEQFF. Here the CDR3 DNA reads TGTGCCTGGAACCGGAGGAGGTACAATGAGCAGTTCTTC.

This clonotype was counted ten times or more. V and J are TRBV20-1 and TRBJ1-5; no reliable D call. V was clipped by 5 bases and J by 2 bases, with 10 bases between them. The CDR3 is made up of 13 amino acids. Germline V gene data show CDR1 as DFQATT and CDR2 as SNEGSKA (reference sequence). The CDR3: CSAAPGGNQPQHF. As DNA, the CDR3 is TGCAGTGCTGCGCCCGGGGGCAATCAGCCCCAGCATTTT.

At least ten counts were recorded for this clonotype. The J gene is TRBJ2-5, the V gene TRBV6-2 or TRBV6-3; TRBD1 matches 7 bases. The V gene's germline CDR1 is MNHEY and CDR2 SVGEGT. The CDR3 sequence is 14 residues long. Unmatched junction bases numbered 5, after V lost 6 bases and J lost 1 base. The CDR3 protein is CASSPAGGQETQYF. The CDR3 DNA sequence: TGTGCCAGCAGCCCCGCAGGGGGCCAAGAGACCCAGTACTTC.

The sample holds many counts of this clonotype. The chain recombines TRBV11-3 with TRBJ2-1; TRBD1 agrees at 10 bases. J lost 6 bases, V lost 5 bases, and 4 bases had no gene match. The CDR3 consists of 14 residues. Germline V gives CDR1 SGHNT, CDR2 YENEEA. This CDR3 is CASSPRDRGNEQFF. Here the CDR3 DNA reads TGTGCCAGCAGCCCTCGGGACAGGGGCAATGAGCAGTTCTTC.

This chain connects TRBV19 to TRBJ1-1, with 7 nucleotides matching TRBD1. Trimming at V came to 2 bases and at J to 4 bases, leaving 4 bases not matched to a gene. Germline V gene lookup returns CDR1 LNHDA and CDR2 SQIVND (reference sequence). The length of the CDR3 is 14 residues. In nucleotides, the CDR3 is TGTGCCAGTAGTATAACAGGGGCTACCACTGAAGCTTTCTTT. This sequence encodes CASSITGATTEAFF.

This clonotype was detected many times. This chain joins TRBV2 and TRBJ2-3; D unclear. This CDR3 is 13 amino acids long. V was clipped by 6 bases and J by 0 bases, with 7 bases between them. The germline CDR1 and CDR2 sequences are SNHLY and FYNNEI. CDR3 sequence (DNA): TGTGCCAGCAGAAGAAGTAGCACAGATACGCAGTATTTT. Protein sequence: CASRRSSTDTQYF.

V is TRBV10-2 and J is TRBJ1-6; 7 bases align to TRBD1. This CDR3 has 14 amino acids. Germline V gene lookup returns CDR1 WSHSY and CDR2 SAAADI. Trimming at V came to 6 bases and at J to 9 bases, leaving 8 bases not matched to a gene. The CDR3 loop is CASRQGSAGSPLHF. In DNA form, the CDR3 reads TGCGCCAGCAGACAGGGGTCGGCAGGTTCACCCCTCCACTTT.

Only a few counts were recorded for this clonotype. The genes are TRBV5-1 and TRBJ2-5; 9 bases fit TRBD1. Germline V gene data show CDR1 as SGHRS and CDR2 as YFSETQ. Germline trimming cut 3 bases from V and 1 base from J; bases unmatched to any gene: 7. This CDR3 has 16 amino acids. The chain's CDR3 is CASSWTGESVQETQYF. The CDR3 DNA reads TGCGCCAGCAGCTGGACAGGGGAATCTGTCCAAGAGACCCAGTACTTC.

In this sample, this clonotype turned up many times. V gene TRBV27 combines with J gene TRBJ2-1; D may be TRBD2 (6 bases). There are 17 residues in the CDR3. The germline V gene encodes CDR1 MNHEY and CDR2 SMNVEV (reference sequence). V shed 3 bases and J shed 0 bases, with 15 bases lying between them. CDR3 sequence reads: CASSFTVRGSSYNEQFF. The DNA for the CDR3 is TGTGCCAGCAGTTTCACAGTTCGGGGGAGCTCCTACAATGAGCAGTTCTTC.